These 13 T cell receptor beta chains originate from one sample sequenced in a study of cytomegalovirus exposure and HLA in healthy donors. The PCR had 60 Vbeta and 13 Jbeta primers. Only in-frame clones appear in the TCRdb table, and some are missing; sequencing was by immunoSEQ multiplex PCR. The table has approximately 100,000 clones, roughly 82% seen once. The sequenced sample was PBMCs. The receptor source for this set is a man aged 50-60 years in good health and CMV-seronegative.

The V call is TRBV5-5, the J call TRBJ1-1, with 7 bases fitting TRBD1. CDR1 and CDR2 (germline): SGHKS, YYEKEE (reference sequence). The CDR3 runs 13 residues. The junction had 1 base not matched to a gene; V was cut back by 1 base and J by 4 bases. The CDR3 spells CASSLTGATEAFF. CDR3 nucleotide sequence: TGTGCCAGCAGCTTGACAGGGGCCACTGAAGCTTTCTTT.

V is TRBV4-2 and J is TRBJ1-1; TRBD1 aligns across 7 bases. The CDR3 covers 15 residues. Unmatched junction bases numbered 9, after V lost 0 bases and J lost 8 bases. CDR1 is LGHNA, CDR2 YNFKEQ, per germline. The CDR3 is CASSQDLEGATEAFF. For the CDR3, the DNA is TGTGCCAGCAGCCAAGATCTCGAGGGGGCGACCGAAGCTTTCTTT.

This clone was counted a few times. This CDR3 reads CSARGGNTGELFF. The CDR3 DNA sequence: TGCAGCGCCCGAGGGGGGAACACCGGGGAGCTGTTTTTT. The J gene is TRBJ2-2, the V gene TRBV29-1; tentative D call: TRBD1 (6 bases). CDR3 size: 13 residues. The germline gives CDR1 SQVTM, CDR2 ANQGSEA. The V end was cut by 7 bases, the J end by 1 base, with 10 bases between.

For the CDR3, the DNA is TGCGCCAGCAGCTCTGGGAATACTCGAGGGGGAGGGAGCACTGAAGCTTTCTTT. Translated, it gives CASSSGNTRGGGSTEAFF. The chain links TRBV5-1 to TRBJ1-1, with a tentative D call TRBD1 (6 bases). This CDR3 is built from 18 residues. CDR1 is SGHRS, CDR2 YFSETQ, per germline. The V end lost 3 bases, the J end lost 4 bases, and 25 bases lay between the germline ends.

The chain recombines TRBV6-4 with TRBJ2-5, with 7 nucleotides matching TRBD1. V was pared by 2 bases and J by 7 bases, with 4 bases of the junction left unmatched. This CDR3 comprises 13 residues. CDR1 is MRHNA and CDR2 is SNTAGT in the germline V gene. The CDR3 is CASSDGTVGTQYF. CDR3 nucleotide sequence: TGTGCCAGCAGTGACGGGACAGTGGGGACCCAGTACTTC.

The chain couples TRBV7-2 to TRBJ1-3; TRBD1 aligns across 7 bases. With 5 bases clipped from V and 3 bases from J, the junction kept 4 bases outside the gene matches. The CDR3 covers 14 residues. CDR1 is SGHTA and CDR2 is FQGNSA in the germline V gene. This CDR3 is CASSGTALGNTIYF. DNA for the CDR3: TGTGCCAGCAGCGGGACAGCGCTTGGAAACACCATATATTTT.

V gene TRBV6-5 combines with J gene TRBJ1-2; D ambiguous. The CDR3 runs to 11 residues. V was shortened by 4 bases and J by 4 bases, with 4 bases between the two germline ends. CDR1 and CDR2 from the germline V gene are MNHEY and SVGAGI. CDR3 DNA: TGTGCCAGCAGTTCGGGCTATGGCTACACCTTC. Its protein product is CASSSGYGYTF.

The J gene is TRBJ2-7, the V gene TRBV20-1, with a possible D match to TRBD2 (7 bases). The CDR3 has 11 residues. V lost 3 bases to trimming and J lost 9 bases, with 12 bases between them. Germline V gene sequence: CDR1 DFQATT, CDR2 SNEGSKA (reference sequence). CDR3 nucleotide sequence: TGCAGTGCTAGTGGGGGCGGGGGGCAGTACGTC. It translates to CSASGGGGQYV.

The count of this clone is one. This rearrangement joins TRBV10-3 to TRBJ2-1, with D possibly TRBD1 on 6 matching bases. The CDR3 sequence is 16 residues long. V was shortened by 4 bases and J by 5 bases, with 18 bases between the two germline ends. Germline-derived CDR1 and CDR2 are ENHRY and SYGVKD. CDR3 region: CAISVPPTTGDNEQFF. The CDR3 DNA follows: TGTGCCATCAGTGTACCCCCCACGACAGGAGACAATGAGCAGTTCTTC.

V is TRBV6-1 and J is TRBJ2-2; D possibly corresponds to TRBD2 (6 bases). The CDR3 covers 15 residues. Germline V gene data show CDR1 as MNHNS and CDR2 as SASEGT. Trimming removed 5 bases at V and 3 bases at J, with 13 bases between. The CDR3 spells CASSHAGSDTGELFF. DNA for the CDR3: TGTGCCAGCAGTCACGCGGGGAGCGACACCGGGGAGCTGTTTTTT.

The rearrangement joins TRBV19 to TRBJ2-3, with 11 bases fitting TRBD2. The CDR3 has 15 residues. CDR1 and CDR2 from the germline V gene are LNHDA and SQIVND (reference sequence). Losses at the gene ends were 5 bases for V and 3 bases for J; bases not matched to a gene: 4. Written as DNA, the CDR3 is TGTGCCAGTAGTGATAGCGGGGGGGCGACAGATACGCAGTATTTT. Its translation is CASSDSGGATDTQYF.

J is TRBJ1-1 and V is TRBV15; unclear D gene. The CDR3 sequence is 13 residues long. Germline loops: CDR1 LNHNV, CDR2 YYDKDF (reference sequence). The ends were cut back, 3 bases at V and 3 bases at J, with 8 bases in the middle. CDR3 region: CATSREGYTEAFF. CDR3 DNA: TGTGCCACCAGCAGGGAGGGATACACTGAAGCTTTCTTT.

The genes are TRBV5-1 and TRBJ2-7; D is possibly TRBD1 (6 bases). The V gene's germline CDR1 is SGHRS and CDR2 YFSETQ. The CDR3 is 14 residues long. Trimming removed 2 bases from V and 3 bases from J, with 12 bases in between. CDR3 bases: TGCGCCAGCAGCTTACCGGACAGCGTCTACGAGCAGTACTTC. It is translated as CASSLPDSVYEQYF.